The 9 T cell receptor beta chains listed next were all sequenced from one sample in a study of blood T cell repertoires in COVID-19. Libraries were prepared by immunoSEQ multiplex PCR; TCRdb keeps only in-frame clonotypes and omits some of them. The sample lists tens of thousands of clones, about 86% occurring once. The sequencing sample was made of peripheral blood. The receptors here all came from a man aged 45 to 65 with acute or convalescent COVID-19.

The chain carries TRBV15 and TRBJ1-2, with TRBD1 as a possible D gene (6 bases). The V gene lost 1 base and the J gene lost 8 bases, with 14 bases spanning the gap. The CDR3 has 14 amino acids. The germline V gene encodes CDR1 LNHNV and CDR2 YYDKDF (reference sequence). The CDR3 spells CATSRAGARYGYTF. The CDR3 DNA is TGTGCCACCAGCAGAGCAGGGGCGCGTTACGGCTACACCTTC.

This chain links TRBV7-9 with TRBJ1-4; 8 nucleotides align to TRBD1. The J segment lost 8 bases and the V segment lost 4 bases, leaving 15 bases of the junction unmatched. The CDR3 contains 17 residues. Germline V lookup: CDR1 SEHNR, CDR2 FQNEAQ (reference sequence). CDR3 sequence (DNA): TGTGCCAGCAGCTCAACTTGGTCAGGGGGCTTTCGGGAAAAACTGTTTTTT. Translated: CASSSTWSGGFREKLFF.

CDR3 region: CASSVGGGEGLNNQPQHF. The DNA of the CDR3 is TGTGCCAGCAGCGTAGGGGGCGGGGAGGGCCTAAACAATCAGCCCCAGCATTTT. The V gene is TRBV9, the J gene TRBJ1-5; TRBD1 is a possible D gene (5 bases). The CDR3 has 18 residues. Germline V lookup: CDR1 SGDLS, CDR2 YYNGEE. V lost 0 bases, J lost 3 bases, and 19 bases lay in between. Full variable domain (remainder filled in from reference TRBV9 and TRBJ1-5): DSGVTQTPKHLITATGQRVTLRCSPRSGDLSVYWYQQSLDQGLQFLIQYYNGEERAKGNILERFSAQQFPDLHSELNLSSLELGDSALYFCASSVGGGEGLNNQPQHFGDGTRLSIL.

This chain links TRBV13 with TRBJ1-2, with a weak D call TRBD1 (6 bases). The length of the CDR3 is 16 residues. CDR1 is PRHDT, CDR2 FYEKMQ, per germline (reference sequence). Trimming removed 2 bases at V and 3 bases at J, with 16 bases between. The CDR3 loop is CASSLRGARVDYGYTF. In DNA, the CDR3 is TGTGCCAGCAGCTTACGGGGGGCACGGGTCGACTATGGCTACACCTTC. Using reference TRBV13 and TRBJ1-2 for the parts outside the CDR3, the full variable domain is AAGVIQSPRHLIKEKRETATLKCYPIPRHDTVYWYQQGPGQDPQFLISFYEKMQSDKGSIPDRFSAQQFSDYHSELNMSSLELGDSALYFCASSLRGARVDYGYTFGSGTRLTVV.

V is TRBV24-1 and J is TRBJ2-7; D might be TRBD2 (6 bases). Trimming stripped 3 bases from V and 2 bases from J, with 13 bases between. The CDR3 is 15 residues long. CDR1 and CDR2 from the germline V gene are KGHDR and SFDVKD. This CDR3 is CATSDTGTATYEQYF. The CDR3 DNA reads as TGTGCCACCAGTGATACCGGGACTGCGACCTACGAGCAGTACTTC.

The CDR3, as DNA: TGCGCCAGCAGCTTGGACCTAGCGGGAGGATACAATGAGCAGTTCTTC. This sequence encodes CASSLDLAGGYNEQFF. The chain uses TRBV5-1 and TRBJ2-1; the match to TRBD2 covers 11 bases. The CDR3 length is 16 residues. Germline V gene lookup returns CDR1 SGHRS and CDR2 YFSETQ. With V trimmed by 0 bases and J by 4 bases, 3 bases remained unmatched. The variable domain in full, completed from reference TRBV5-1 and TRBJ2-1, reads KAGVTQTPRYLIKTRGQQVTLSCSPISGHRSVSWYQQTPGQGLQFLFEYFSETQRNKGNFPGRFSGRQFSNSRSEMNVSTLELGDSALYLCASSLDLAGGYNEQFFGPGTRLTVL.

The chain joins TRBV18 to TRBJ2-1, with 8 bases that match TRBD2. CDR3 length equals 15 residues. The J segment lost 9 bases and the V segment lost 6 bases, leaving 13 bases of the junction unmatched. The germline V gene encodes CDR1 KGHSH and CDR2 LQKENI. CDR3 nucleotides: TGTGCCAGCTCCCCCCCCGGGACTAGAGTTAGTGAGCAGTTCTTC. Translating it yields CASSPPGTRVSEQFF.

The chain joins TRBV14 to TRBJ1-3; D gene ambiguous. The CDR3 sequence is 17 residues long. Germline V CDR1 and CDR2: SGHDN, FVKESK. V dropped 4 bases and J dropped 2 bases, with 18 bases sitting between them. DNA for the CDR3: TGTGCCAGCAGCCCCTTGGTAACCCTCCAGACTGGAAACACCATATATTTT. Translating it yields CASSPLVTLQTGNTIYF.

The chain combines TRBV6-5 with TRBJ1-5, with 8 bases fitting TRBD1. With V trimmed by 8 bases and J by 0 bases, 3 bases remained unmatched. The CDR3 is made up of 14 amino acids. In germline, CDR1 is MNHEY, CDR2 SVGAGI. The CDR3 is CASVDRGSNQPQHF. The CDR3 DNA reads as TGTGCCAGCGTTGACAGGGGTAGCAATCAGCCCCAGCATTTT.